Each of the 5 T cell receptor beta chains below was sequenced from the same sample in a study of blood T cell repertoires in COVID-19. The data were produced by immunoSEQ multiplex PCR, yet TCRdb's version contains in-frame clones alone and is incomplete. The sample has under 350,000 clones; approximately 86% are singletons. Specimen: PBMCs or T cells enriched from blood (not recorded which). These receptors were obtained from a woman in her 40s with acute COVID-19.

CDR3 nucleotide sequence: TGTGCCAGCAGTACCCCGGGCAGGGACTATGGCTACACCTTC. Residues: CASSTPGRDYGYTF. V gene TRBV6-2 or TRBV6-3 combines with J gene TRBJ1-2; D might be TRBD1 (5 bases). This CDR3 region has 14 residues. Trimming took off 5 bases at V and 3 bases at J, with 13 bases between the two ends. Looked up from germline, CDR1 is MNHEY and CDR2 is SVGEGT.

The chain employs TRBV6-2 or TRBV6-3 and TRBJ1-1, with TRBD1 identical over 8 bases. V lost 6 bases, J lost 9 bases, and 6 bases stayed unmatched. The CDR3 runs to 12 residues. Germline CDR1 is MNHEY and CDR2 is SVGEGT. The CDR3 sequence: CASSTTGGKAFF. The CDR3 DNA reads TGTGCCAGCAGCACCACAGGGGGGAAAGCTTTCTTT.

The rearrangement uses TRBV5-4 and TRBJ2-2; TRBD2 might be the D (6 bases). Germline CDR1 and CDR2: SGHNT and YYREEE (reference sequence). V was shortened by 4 bases and J by 2 bases, with 9 bases between the two germline ends. The CDR3 is made up of 14 amino acids. The CDR3 reads CASSGGLNTGELFF. CDR3 DNA sequence: TGTGCCAGCAGCGGGGGACTTAACACCGGGGAGCTGTTTTTT.

V gene TRBV5-4 combines with J gene TRBJ1-1; no clear D. V lost 4 bases, J lost 3 bases, and 10 bases lay in between. Germline CDR1 is SGHNT and CDR2 is YYREEE (reference sequence). The CDR3 has 13 residues. In DNA, the CDR3 is TGTGCCAGCAGCCGAGGGCAGGACACTGAAGCTTTCTTT. Amino acid sequence: CASSRGQDTEAFF.

The J gene is TRBJ1-4, the V gene TRBV19; D remains unclear. V was clipped by 9 bases and J by 2 bases, with 16 bases between them. This CDR3 spans 15 amino acids. Germline V CDR1 and CDR2: LNHDA, SQIVND (reference sequence). The CDR3, as DNA: TGTGCCAGCCAAAACCCCGGAGGGACTAATGAAAAACTGTTTTTT. Protein sequence: CASQNPGGTNEKLFF.